A selection of T cell receptor beta chains follows, all from one sample in a study of blood T cells in healthy people across ages. MiXCR, run by TCRdb on the 5' RACE reads, gives a single entry per CDR3 protein. The data hold 1.4 million or so distinct CDR3 sequences, with roughly 43% observed a single time. The material sequenced was blood. These receptors all come from a woman between 18 and 29 years old in good health. Each CDR3 is given with its conserved first and last residue. Each record gives: clone size, V gene, D gene, J gene, CDR3 protein, CDR3 DNA. A D gene is named only where the DNA matches it firmly. Clone size appears in some rows only: once, few, many, or a class for an expanded clone.

>.|TRBV11-2|.|TRBJ1-1
CASSFSRAEAFF
TGTGCCAGCAGCTTCTCCCGGGCTGAAGCTTTCTTT
>few|TRBV30|.|TRBJ1-6
CAWRPRGFSPLHF
TGTGCCTGGAGACCCAGGGGTTTTTCACCCCTCCACTTT
>.|TRBV6-6|.|TRBJ1-1
CASSYAGVGNTEAFF
TGTGCCAGCAGTTACGCAGGGGTTGGAAACACTGAAGCTTTCTTT
>.|TRBV20-1|TRBD2|TRBJ2-3
CSASGLAGASTDTQYF
TGCAGTGCTAGTGGGCTAGCGGGCGCTAGCACAGATACGCAGTATTTT
>.|TRBV27|.|TRBJ1-6
CASSFTHNSPLHF
TGTGCCAGCAGCTTTACCCATAATTCACCCCTCCACTTT
>.|TRBV10-3|.|TRBJ2-5
CAIIEPGREETQYF
TGTGCCATCATTGAGCCAGGGCGGGAAGAGACCCAGTACTTC
>once|TRBV11-3|.|TRBJ2-1
CASSLGQSPGPYNEQFF
TGTGCCAGCAGCTTAGGGCAGAGTCCGGGTCCTTACAATGAGCAGTTCTTC
>few|TRBV4-1|.|TRBJ2-5
CASSQEGRRETQYF
TGCGCCAGCAGCCAAGAAGGAAGGAGGGAGACCCAGTACTTC
>.|TRBV20-1|TRBD2|TRBJ2-7
CSARGTSGGLEVEQYF
TGCAGTGCTAGAGGGACTAGCGGGGGCCTCGAAGTCGAGCAGTACTTC
>.|TRBV14|TRBD1|TRBJ1-2
CASSPWTGSIYGYTF
TGTGCCAGCAGCCCCTGGACAGGGTCGATCTATGGCTACACCTTC
>few|TRBV12-3/TRBV12-4|.|TRBJ1-5
CASSLGGTAKSNQPQHF
TGTGCCAGCAGTTTAGGGGGGACGGCAAAGAGCAATCAGCCCCAGCATTTT
>few|TRBV12-3/TRBV12-4|TRBD1|TRBJ1-1
CASSPGTAREAFF
TGTGCCAGCAGTCCCGGGACAGCCCGTGAAGCTTTCTTT
>.|TRBV7-8|.|TRBJ2-1
CASSAYKSSYNEQFF
TGTGCCAGCAGCGCATACAAAAGCTCCTACAATGAGCAGTTCTTC
>.|TRBV5-1|TRBD1|TRBJ1-6
CASSLGAPTGDNSPLHF
TGCGCCAGCAGCTTGGGCGCTCCGACAGGGGATAATTCACCCCTCCACTTT
>few|TRBV7-2|.|TRBJ2-1
CASQPPLGIGTYNEQFF
TGTGCCAGCCAGCCACCGCTGGGCATCGGGACCTACAATGAGCAGTTCTTC
>.|TRBV7-9|.|TRBJ2-1
CASSRPGLRDEQFF
TGTGCCAGCAGTCGCCCGGGCCTTAGAGATGAGCAGTTCTTC
>few|TRBV20-1|TRBD2|TRBJ2-1
CSAIRLAGSNEQFF
TGCAGTGCGATCCGGCTAGCGGGGTCTAATGAGCAGTTCTTC
>.|TRBV20-1|TRBD1|TRBJ1-4
CSARDPTTGGHEKLFF
TGCAGTGCTAGAGACCCCACCACAGGGGGCCATGAAAAACTGTTTTTT
>once|TRBV12-3/TRBV12-4|.|TRBJ1-1
CASSYRDGTEAFF
TGTGCCAGCAGCTACCGGGACGGCACTGAAGCTTTCTTT
>.|TRBV24-1|.|TRBJ2-1
CATSDLSDNEQFF
TGTGCCACCAGTGATTTGTCCGACAATGAGCAGTTCTTC
>few|TRBV20-1|.|TRBJ2-3
CSATGGGGKDTQYF
TGCAGTGCGACCGGCGGAGGGGGCAAGGATACGCAGTATTTT
>.|TRBV2|.|TRBJ2-1
CASNRGRSNEQFF
TGTGCCAGCAACCGGGGACGGAGCAATGAGCAGTTCTTC
>few|TRBV28|TRBD2|TRBJ2-7
CASSLGRTSGTSYEQYF
TGTGCCAGCAGTTTAGGGAGGACTAGCGGGACTTCCTACGAGCAGTACTTC
>few|TRBV27|.|TRBJ2-7
CASSFGALGNYEQYF
TGTGCCAGCAGTTTCGGTGCCTTAGGGAACTACGAGCAGTACTTC